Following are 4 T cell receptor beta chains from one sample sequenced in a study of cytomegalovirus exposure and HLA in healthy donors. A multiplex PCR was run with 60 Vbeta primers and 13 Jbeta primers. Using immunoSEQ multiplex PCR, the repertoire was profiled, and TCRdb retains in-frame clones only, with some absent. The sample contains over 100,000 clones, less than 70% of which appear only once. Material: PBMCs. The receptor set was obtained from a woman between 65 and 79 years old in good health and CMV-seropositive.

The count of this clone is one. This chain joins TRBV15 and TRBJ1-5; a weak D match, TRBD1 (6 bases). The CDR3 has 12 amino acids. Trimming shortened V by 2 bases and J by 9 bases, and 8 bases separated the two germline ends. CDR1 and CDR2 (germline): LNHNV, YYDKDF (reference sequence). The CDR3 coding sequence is TGTGCCACCAGCAGACAGGGGTCGCCCCAGCATTTT. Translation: CATSRQGSPQHF.

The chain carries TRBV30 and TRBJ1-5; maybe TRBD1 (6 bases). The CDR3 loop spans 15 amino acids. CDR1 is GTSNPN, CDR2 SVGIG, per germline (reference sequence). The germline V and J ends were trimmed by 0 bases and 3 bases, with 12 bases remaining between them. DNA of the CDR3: TGTGCCTGGAGTGTACAGGGCAGCGCCAATCAGCCCCAGCATTTT. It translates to CAWSVQGSANQPQHF.

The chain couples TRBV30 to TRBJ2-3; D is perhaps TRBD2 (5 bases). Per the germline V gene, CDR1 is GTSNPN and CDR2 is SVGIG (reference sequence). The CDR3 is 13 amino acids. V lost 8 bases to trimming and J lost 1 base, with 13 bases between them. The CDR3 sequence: CAGRGGGTDTQYF. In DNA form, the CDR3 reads TGTGCCGGACGGGGTGGGGGCACAGATACGCAGTATTTT.

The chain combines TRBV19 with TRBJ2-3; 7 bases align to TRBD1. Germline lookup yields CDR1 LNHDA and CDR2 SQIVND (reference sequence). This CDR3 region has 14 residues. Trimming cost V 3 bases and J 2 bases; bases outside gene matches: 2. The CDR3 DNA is TGTGCCAGTAGTATCGGACAGGTCACAGATACGCAGTATTTT. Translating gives CASSIGQVTDTQYF.